Below, one TCR beta chain is given with its context. As yet, its antigen is unknown. This sample is drawn from a study of T cell repertoires in cytomegalovirus infection. Study observations and caveats: Cumulative frequency (of public TCR beta family members) identified carriers of CMV plus the relevant HLA.

TCRdb re-called the reads with MiXCR, one entry per CDR3 protein. The sample lists about 490,000 distinct CDR3 sequences; about a quarter were seen once. The CDR3 has 13 residues. With 2 bases removed from V and 4 bases from J, the gap between germline ends came to 5 bases. In germline, CDR1 is SGHAT, CDR2 FQNNGV. The chain has TRBV11-2 and TRBJ2-2; D ambiguous. The sequencing input was PBMCs. The receptor comes from a human donor in good health (CMV status not recorded). Some clones in this sample may be carry-over from other donors' samples. DNA for the CDR3: TGTGCCAGCAGCTTAAAGCCCACCGGGGAGCTGTTTTTT. This encodes CASSLKPTGELFF.